The 10 T cell receptor beta chains presented below share a single source sample, sequenced in a study of blood T cell repertoires in COVID-19. Profiled with immunoSEQ multiplex PCR; TCRdb holds only in-frame clones, not every one. This table holds approximately 170,000 clones, over 85% found once. The specimen sequenced was peripheral blood. All receptors derive from a woman aged 55-70 years with COVID-19, enrolled during active disease.

The table lists this clone with a count of one. V and J are TRBV7-9 and TRBJ2-7, with no clear D. Germline CDR1 is SEHNR and CDR2 is FQNEAQ (reference sequence). Trimming removed 4 bases at V and 0 bases at J, with 4 bases between. The CDR3 contains 12 residues. CDR3 sequence: CASSSSSYEQYF. In DNA, the CDR3 is TGTGCCAGCAGCTCATCCTCCTACGAGCAGTACTTC. The variable domain in full, completed from reference TRBV7-9 and TRBJ2-7, reads DTGVSQNPRHKITKRGQNVTFRCDPISEHNRLYWYRQTLGQGPEFLTYFQNEAQLEKSRLLSDRFSAERPKGSFSTLEIQRTEQGDSAMYLCASSSSSYEQYFGPGTRLTVT.

This clone was recorded only once. The chain uses TRBV27 and TRBJ2-1, with 7 nucleotides matching TRBD1. Trimming cost V 3 bases and J 4 bases; bases outside gene matches: 9. The germline V gene encodes CDR1 MNHEY and CDR2 SMNVEV (reference sequence). The CDR3 is 16 amino acids. The DNA for the CDR3 is TGTGCCAGCAGTTTGACACAAGAGGGACAGTACAATGAGCAGTTCTTC. Its translation is CASSLTQEGQYNEQFF.

The genes are TRBV7-9 and TRBJ2-1; weak D call: TRBD1 (5 bases). CDR1 and CDR2 from the germline V gene are SEHNR and FQNEAQ (reference sequence). Between the trimmed V and J ends, which lost 2 bases and 0 bases, there was a span of 14 bases. This CDR3 is built from 17 residues. The CDR3 nucleotides read TGTGCCAGCAGCTTATTCCAGGGCGTTTCCTCCTACAATGAGCAGTTCTTC. Its translation is CASSLFQGVSSYNEQFF.

The chain links TRBV7-2 to TRBJ2-3, with 8 bases lining up with TRBD2. Trimming cost V 2 bases and J 4 bases; bases outside gene matches: 5. Germline assignment: CDR1 SGHTA and CDR2 FQGNSA. CDR3 size: 15 residues. The CDR3 DNA reads TGTGCCAGCAGCTTACTAGCGGGCCATTCAGATACGCAGTATTTT. Protein: CASSLLAGHSDTQYF.

The gene calls are TRBV7-9 and TRBJ1-6, with D tentatively TRBD1 (5 bases). Germline V gives CDR1 SEHNR, CDR2 FQNEAQ (reference sequence). The CDR3 consists of 15 residues. The V end was cut by 2 bases, the J end by 6 bases, with 11 bases between. This chain's CDR3 is CASSLSRQGNSPLHF. CDR3 DNA: TGTGCCAGCAGCTTAAGTCGGCAGGGTAATTCACCCCTCCACTTT.

This chain connects TRBV29-1 to TRBJ1-4; TRBD1 aligns across 8 bases. CDR3 length: 13 amino acids. Germline trimming cut 7 bases from V and 3 bases from J; bases unmatched to any gene: 4. CDR1 and CDR2 (germline): SQVTM, ANQGSEA. The CDR3 protein is CSGYRGSNEKLFF. The CDR3 DNA sequence: TGCAGCGGGTACAGGGGGTCTAATGAAAAACTGTTTTTT.

The chain combines TRBV3-1 (or the pseudogene TRBV3-2) with TRBJ1-1; D gene uncertain. Germline V gives CDR1 LGHDT, CDR2 YNNKEL (reference sequence). The CDR3 is 14 residues long. The V gene lost 2 bases and the J gene lost 4 bases, with 11 bases spanning the gap. Here the CDR3 reads CASSQTSRVTEAFF. The CDR3 nucleotides are TGTGCCAGCAGCCAAACATCGAGGGTCACTGAAGCTTTCTTT.

The chain is built from TRBV5-6 and TRBJ1-1, with 7 bases lining up with TRBD1. Germline trimming cut 7 bases from V and 0 bases from J; bases unmatched to any gene: 0. Germline CDR1 and CDR2: SGHDT and YYEEEE. The CDR3 runs to 12 residues. CDR3 DNA sequence: TGTGCCAGCGGGACAGTGAACACTGAAGCTTTCTTT. This gives the protein CASGTVNTEAFF.

V and J are TRBV25-1 and TRBJ2-7, with a tentative D call TRBD1 (6 bases). Germline-derived CDR1 and CDR2 are MGHDK and SYGVNS. The V end was cut by 3 bases, the J end by 3 bases, with 21 bases between. This CDR3 region has 17 residues. This CDR3 reads CASSDRPSQGERYEQYF. CDR3 DNA sequence: TGTGCCAGCAGTGATCGCCCATCACAGGGAGAGCGCTACGAGCAGTACTTC.

The chain joins TRBV4-3 to TRBJ1-3, with 12 bases identical to TRBD1. Losses at the gene ends were 3 bases for V and 8 bases for J; bases not matched to a gene: 8. Germline V CDR1 and CDR2: LGHNA, YSLEER. The CDR3 is 16 amino acids. The CDR3 sequence is CASSHGDRGPRDTIYF. CDR3 bases: TGCGCCAGCAGCCATGGGGACAGGGGGCCCAGAGACACCATATATTTT.